These 8 T cell receptor beta chains were sequenced from one sample in a study of shared clonotypes between healthy human individuals. Sequencing used immunoSEQ multiplex PCR; TCRdb keeps in-frame clones, though not all of them. The table has around 2.5 million clones, roughly 93% seen once; the top ten hold 0.36%. Sequencing was carried out using naive CD4+ T cells from PBMCs. Subset specified: CD45RA+ positively selected. Every receptor here comes from a man between 18 and 35 years old in good health. Some clones in this sample may be carry-over from other donors' samples.

The chain links TRBV7-8 to TRBJ1-5; perhaps TRBD1 as D (5 bases). V dropped 1 base and J dropped 5 bases, with 9 bases sitting between them. The CDR3 is 14 residues long. Germline V gene data show CDR1 as SGHVS and CDR2 as FQNEAQ. Here the CDR3 reads CASSLEGLYQPQHF. Here the CDR3 DNA reads TGTGCCAGCAGCTTAGAGGGACTGTATCAGCCCCAGCATTTT. Together with reference TRBV7-8 and TRBJ1-5, the CDR3 gives the full variable domain: GAGVSQSPRYKVAKRGQDVALRCDPISGHVSLFWYQQALGQGPEFLTYFQNEAQLDKSGLPSDRFFAERPEGSVSTLKIQRTQQEDSAVYLCASSLEGLYQPQHFGDGTRLSIL.

Points on this clone: The same CDR3 is also encoded by other DNA sequences in this sample. This chain joins TRBV15 and TRBJ2-1; TRBD2 aligns across 7 bases. The CDR3 loop spans 15 amino acids. V lost 0 bases and J lost 6; bases outside the gene matches: 5. The germline V gene encodes CDR1 LNHNV and CDR2 YYDKDF (reference sequence). This chain's CDR3 is CATSRDPLAVNEQFF. CDR3 DNA: TGTGCCACCAGCAGAGATCCGCTAGCGGTCAATGAGCAGTTCTTC.

The chain joins TRBV7-2 to TRBJ1-2; 8 bases map to TRBD1. The length of the CDR3 is 14 residues. CDR1 is SGHTA and CDR2 is FQGNSA in the germline V gene. Trimming cost V 4 bases and J 4 bases; bases outside gene matches: 5. The chain's CDR3 is CASSSRQGTYGYTF. The CDR3 DNA follows: TGTGCCAGCAGCTCCCGACAGGGGACCTATGGCTACACCTTC.

The V and J genes are TRBV6-1 and TRBJ2-3; 7 bases are a match to TRBD2. CDR3 length equals 15 residues. Per the germline V gene, CDR1 is MNHNS and CDR2 is SASEGT. Trimming cost V 5 bases and J 4 bases; bases outside gene matches: 9. The CDR3 DNA sequence: TGTGCCAGCAGTTCCCGGACTAGTAACGCAGATACGCAGTATTTT. It specifies CASSSRTSNADTQYF.

Of note for this clone: The sample contains more than one DNA sequence encoding this CDR3. This chain connects TRBV4-2 to TRBJ2-5; the match to TRBD1 covers 10 bases. With 1 base clipped from V and 5 bases from J, the junction kept 4 bases outside the gene matches. Germline V CDR1 and CDR2: LGHNA, YNFKEQ. The CDR3 sequence is 15 residues long. The CDR3 reads CASSQGTGGGETQYF. DNA for the CDR3: TGTGCCAGCAGCCAAGGGACAGGGGGTGGGGAGACCCAGTACTTC.

The chain joins TRBV15 to TRBJ2-7, with 7 bases identical to TRBD1. J lost 13 bases, V lost 2 bases, and 14 bases had no gene match. CDR3 length: 14 residues. The germline gives CDR1 LNHNV, CDR2 YYDKDF (reference sequence). The CDR3 spells CATSRTSRDRASYF. The CDR3 DNA is TGTGCCACCAGCAGAACATCACGTGACAGGGCCTCTTACTTC.

The rearrangement links TRBV2 to TRBJ1-1; D gene unclear. The V and J ends lost 6 bases and 1 base respectively, with 21 bases between them. The CDR3 has 17 amino acids. CDR1 and CDR2 from the germline V gene are SNHLY and FYNNEI. Here the CDR3 reads CASSLRYSPRGNTEAFF. CDR3 coding DNA: TGTGCCAGCAGCCTGAGGTACAGCCCGCGGGGGAACACTGAAGCTTTCTTT.

The chain employs TRBV5-1 and TRBJ1-1, with D uncertain. The CDR3 runs 17 residues. CDR1 is SGHRS and CDR2 is YFSETQ in the germline V gene. Between the trimmed V and J ends, which lost 6 bases and 3 bases, there was a span of 24 bases. DNA of the CDR3: TGCGCCAGCACCGTCAGCCGAAGCTTACAGCCTTACACTGAAGCTTTCTTT. Translated, it gives CASTVSRSLQPYTEAFF.